This passage covers 22 T cell receptor beta chains from one sample sequenced in a study of CD8 T cells in Susac syndrome. Reverse transcription of roughly 0.5 to 1 ug RNA was performed with random hexamers. TCRdb fed the immunoSEQ multiplex PCR reads into MiXCR, producing one record per CDR3 protein. The sample includes 200,000 to 250,000 distinct CDR3 sequences, about 90% of them seen just once. Sequencing was performed on CD8+ T cells from PBMCs. The receptor set was obtained from a human donor with multiple sclerosis.

V usage is TRBV4-1 and J usage is TRBJ2-1, with no clear D. The CDR3 is 13 residues long. In germline, CDR1 is MGHRA, CDR2 YSYEKL. V was cut by 3 bases and J by 9 bases, with 12 bases left in between. This chain's CDR3 is CASSQARSGEQFF. CDR3 in DNA: TGCGCCAGCAGCCAGGCGAGGTCAGGTGAGCAGTTCTTC.

This chain connects TRBV4-1 to TRBJ1-1, with D uncertain. Trimming shortened V by 0 bases and J by 0 bases, and 5 bases separated the two germline ends. The CDR3 is 14 residues long. Germline V CDR1 and CDR2: MGHRA, YSYEKL. In DNA form, the CDR3 reads TGCGCCAGCAGCCAAGACATATTGAACACTGAAGCTTTCTTT. Amino acids: CASSQDILNTEAFF.

The rearrangement uses TRBV5-6 and TRBJ1-2; 7 positions match TRBD1. The J segment lost 8 bases and the V segment lost 1 base, leaving 8 bases of the junction unmatched. Germline CDR1 reads SGHDT; CDR2 reads YYEEEE. The CDR3 is 14 residues long. The CDR3 DNA is TGTGCCAGCAGCTTGACAGGGGTTGAGAAAGGCTACACCTTC. As protein: CASSLTGVEKGYTF.

The chain employs TRBV12-3 or TRBV12-4 and TRBJ1-5; no clear D gene. This CDR3 comprises 12 residues. The ends were cut back, 3 bases at V and 3 bases at J, with 3 bases in the middle. The CDR3 region has the DNA TGTGCCAGCAGTTTGGACAATCAGCCCCAGCATTTT. It is translated as CASSLDNQPQHF.

The rearrangement links TRBV30 to TRBJ1-6, with unresolved D. CDR3 size: 13 residues. Germline-derived CDR1 and CDR2 are GTSNPN and SVGIG (reference sequence). Trimming left V 1 base short and J 7 bases short, with 8 bases between. CDR3 coding DNA: TGTGCCTGGAGTGACGGATTGAATTCACCCCTCCACTTT. It yields the protein CAWSDGLNSPLHF.

V and J are TRBV7-3 and TRBJ2-1; no clear D. This CDR3 contains 13 residues. Germline V gene sequence: CDR1 SGHTA, CDR2 FQGTGA. The germline V and J ends were trimmed by 4 bases and 4 bases, with 8 bases remaining between them. This CDR3 is CASSSQPYNEQFF. CDR3 nucleotide sequence: TGTGCCAGCAGCTCTCAGCCTTACAATGAGCAGTTCTTC.

V and J are TRBV2 and TRBJ2-5; D gene uncertain. The length of the CDR3 is 14 residues. CDR1 SNHLY and CDR2 FYNNEI come from the germline V gene. The germline V and J ends were trimmed by 3 bases and 5 bases, with 13 bases remaining between them. DNA for the CDR3: TGTGCCAGCAGTGATGGCGAATGGCAGGAGACCCAGTACTTC. It codes for CASSDGEWQETQYF.

The chain couples TRBV4-1 to TRBJ2-3, with D tentatively TRBD1 or TRBD2 (5 bases each). The CDR3 sequence is 16 residues long. Between the trimmed V and J ends, which lost 4 bases and 1 base, there was a span of 15 bases. Germline CDR1 reads MGHRA; CDR2 reads YSYEKL. The CDR3 DNA sequence: TGCGCCAGCAGCCCCCAAACCGGGGCAGGCACAGATACGCAGTATTTT. Translated: CASSPQTGAGTDTQYF.

This rearrangement joins TRBV30 to TRBJ1-2; D not resolved. The V and J ends lost 4 bases and 5 bases respectively, with 5 bases between them. The length of the CDR3 is 10 residues. Looked up from germline, CDR1 is GTSNPN and CDR2 is SVGIG (reference sequence). CDR3 sequence: CAWKAYGYTF. In DNA form, the CDR3 reads TGTGCCTGGAAAGCTTATGGCTACACCTTC. Full variable domain (rest looked up from reference TRBV30 and TRBJ1-2): SQTIHQWPATLVQPVGSPLSLECTVEGTSNPNLYWYRQAAGRGLQLLFYSVGIGQISSEVPQNLSASRPQDRQFILSSKKLLLSDSGFYLCAWKAYGYTFGSGTRLTVV.

The CDR3 DNA reads TGTGCCAGCAGCGCAAATCCTTTGACGGAAAACACCGGGGAGCTGTTTTTT. It encodes CASSANPLTENTGELFF. The rearrangement joins TRBV9 to TRBJ2-2; D unclear. Trimming removed 3 bases at V and 2 bases at J, with 17 bases between. CDR3 size: 17 residues. Germline V CDR1 and CDR2: SGDLS, YYNGEE.

The V and J genes are TRBV2 and TRBJ2-1, with 10 bases that match TRBD1. The CDR3 covers 15 residues. The germline V gene encodes CDR1 SNHLY and CDR2 FYNNEI. V shed 8 bases, J shed 0 bases, and the junction held 4 bases outside the gene matches. The CDR3 region is CASLGTGDSYNEQFF. CDR3 DNA: TGTGCCAGCCTTGGGACAGGGGACTCCTACAATGAGCAGTTCTTC.

This chain connects TRBV30 to TRBJ1-2; no clear D gene. CDR1 GTSNPN and CDR2 SVGIG come from the germline V gene (reference sequence). V was cut by 3 bases and J by 6 bases, with 8 bases left in between. The length of the CDR3 is 11 residues. This CDR3 reads CAWSLADGYTF. Written as DNA, the CDR3 is TGTGCCTGGAGCCTGGCCGATGGCTACACCTTC.

V is TRBV23-1 and J is TRBJ1-5, with D unresolved. TRBV23-1 is an ORF, and what it does is uncertain. The CDR3 extends over 11 amino acids. With 11 bases removed from V and 6 bases from J, the gap between germline ends came to 11 bases. The CDR3 DNA reads TGCGCCCGGCAAGGGCGTCAGCCCCAGCATTTT. Protein: CARQGRQPQHF.

The CDR3 DNA is TGTGCCTGGAGTGTACAGCTAGGGGCGGCTGAGTTGAACACTGAAGCTTTCTTT. This sequence encodes CAWSVQLGAAELNTEAFF. The J gene is TRBJ1-1, the V gene TRBV30, with D possibly TRBD1 on 5 matching bases. There are 18 residues in the CDR3. V lost 0 bases and J 0 bases, leaving 20 bases between the germline ends. Germline V gives CDR1 GTSNPN, CDR2 SVGIG (reference sequence).

V is TRBV12-3 or TRBV12-4 and J is TRBJ2-5; TRBD2 agrees at 10 bases. V lost 11 bases and J lost 4; bases outside the gene matches: 7. The CDR3 consists of 13 residues. In DNA, the CDR3 is TGTGCCCTTAAACTAGCGGGAATAGAGACCCAGTACTTC. The encoded protein is CALKLAGIETQYF.

The rearrangement links TRBV6-5 to TRBJ1-1; D gene unclear. Germline CDR1 is MNHEY and CDR2 is SVGAGI. The length of the CDR3 is 13 residues. V shed 2 bases and J shed 4 bases, with 8 bases lying between them. The chain's CDR3 is CASSYGEPTEAFF. The CDR3 nucleotides are TGTGCCAGCAGTTACGGGGAGCCCACTGAAGCTTTCTTT.

This chain links TRBV7-6 with TRBJ2-3; D is uncertain. Deletions cut 5 bases from V and 6 bases from J, with 12 bases between. Per germline, CDR1 SGHVS and CDR2 FNYEAQ. The CDR3 sequence is 13 residues long. CDR3 sequence reads: CASSPPGVDTQYF. For the CDR3, the DNA is TGTGCCAGCAGCCCCCCCGGTGTGGATACGCAGTATTTT.

This sequence joins TRBV7-9 and TRBJ1-2, with 10 bases that match TRBD1. The CDR3 spans 13 residues. V lost 5 bases, J lost 8 bases, and 5 bases stayed unmatched. Germline V gene lookup returns CDR1 SEHNR and CDR2 FQNEAQ (reference sequence). CDR3 loop: CASSAQTGGGYTF. For the CDR3, the DNA is TGTGCCAGCAGCGCCCAGACAGGGGGCGGCTACACCTTC.

In this sample, this clonotype turned up once. The chain is built from TRBV13 and TRBJ2-7, with 10 bases lining up with TRBD1. The trim removed 3 bases at V and 6 bases at J, leaving 8 bases unmatched. The CDR3 is 15 amino acids. Germline V gene data show CDR1 as PRHDT and CDR2 as FYEKMQ (reference sequence). CDR3 region: CASSFDRGLRGEQYF. DNA for the CDR3: TGTGCCAGCAGCTTCGACAGGGGGCTAAGAGGCGAGCAGTACTTC.

The chain has TRBV14 and TRBJ1-1, with 7 bases identical to TRBD1. After removal of 1 base from V and 4 bases from J, the junction contained 6 bases not matched to a gene. Per the germline V gene, CDR1 is SGHDN and CDR2 is FVKESK. The CDR3 extends over 15 amino acids. CDR3 amino acids: CASSQARGRGTEAFF. CDR3 coding DNA: TGTGCCAGCAGCCAAGCTAGGGGGCGCGGCACTGAAGCTTTCTTT. Using reference TRBV14 and TRBJ1-1 for the parts outside the CDR3, the full variable domain is EAGVTQFPSHSVIEKGQTVTLRCDPISGHDNLYWYRRVMGKEIKFLLHFVKESKQDESGMPNNRFLAERTGGTYSTLKVQPAELEDSGVYFCASSQARGRGTEAFFGQGTRLTVV.

This clonotype was detected once. V usage is TRBV7-2 and J usage is TRBJ1-1; D gene unclear. CDR3 length: 15 amino acids. V was cut by 5 bases and J by 2 bases, with 15 bases left in between. Germline values: CDR1 SGHTA, CDR2 FQGNSA. Here the CDR3 DNA reads TGTGCCAGCAGCCACGGGAGGGCTACCAACACTGAAGCTTTCTTT. Translating it yields CASSHGRATNTEAFF.

This chain connects TRBV7-8 to TRBJ2-5, with D perhaps being TRBD1 or TRBD2 (5 bases each). The germline V gene has CDR1 SGHVS and CDR2 FQNEAQ. Trimming removed 10 bases from V and 2 bases from J, with 20 bases in between. The CDR3 has 15 amino acids. The CDR3 loop is CATEGSGNPQETQYF. The CDR3 DNA reads TGTGCCACTGAGGGGTCAGGGAACCCTCAAGAGACCCAGTACTTC. The variable domain in full, with the rest retrieved from reference TRBV7-8 and TRBJ2-5, is GAGVSQSPRYKVAKRGQDVALRCDPISGHVSLFWYQQALGQGPEFLTYFQNEAQLDKSGLPSDRFFAERPEGSVSTLKIQRTQQEDSAVYLCATEGSGNPQETQYFGPGTRLLVL.